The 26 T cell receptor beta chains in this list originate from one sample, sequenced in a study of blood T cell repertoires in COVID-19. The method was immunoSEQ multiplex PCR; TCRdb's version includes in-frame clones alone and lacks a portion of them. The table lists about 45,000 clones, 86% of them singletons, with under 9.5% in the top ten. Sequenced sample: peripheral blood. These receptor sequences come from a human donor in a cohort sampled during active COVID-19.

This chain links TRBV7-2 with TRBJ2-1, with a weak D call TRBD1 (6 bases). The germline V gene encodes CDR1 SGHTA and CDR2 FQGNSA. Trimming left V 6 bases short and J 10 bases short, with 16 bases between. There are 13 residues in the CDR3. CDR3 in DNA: TGTGCCAGCAGTCCAACTGCAGGGGACGAGCAGTTCTTC. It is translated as CASSPTAGDEQFF.

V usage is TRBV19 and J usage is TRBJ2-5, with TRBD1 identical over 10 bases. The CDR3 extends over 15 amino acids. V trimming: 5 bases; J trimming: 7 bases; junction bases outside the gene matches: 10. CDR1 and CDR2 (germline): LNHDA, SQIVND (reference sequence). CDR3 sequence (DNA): TGTGCCAGTAGTCCGACAGGGGGCATCCCGGGGACCCAGTACTTC. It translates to CASSPTGGIPGTQYF. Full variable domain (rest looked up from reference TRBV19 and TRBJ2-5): DGGITQSPKYLFRKEGQNVTLSCEQNLNHDAMYWYRQDPGQGLRLIYYSQIVNDFQKGDIAEGYSVSREKKESFPLTVTSAQKNPTAFYLCASSPTGGIPGTQYFGPGTRLLVL.

CDR3: CASSNGTVYGYTF. In nucleotides, the CDR3 is TGTGCCAGTAGTAACGGTACAGTCTATGGCTACACCTTC. The chain combines TRBV19 with TRBJ1-2; the D is unclear. This CDR3 is 13 amino acids long. Trimming cost V 4 bases and J 4 bases, with 10 bases left between them. Germline V gene data show CDR1 as LNHDA and CDR2 as SQIVND (reference sequence).

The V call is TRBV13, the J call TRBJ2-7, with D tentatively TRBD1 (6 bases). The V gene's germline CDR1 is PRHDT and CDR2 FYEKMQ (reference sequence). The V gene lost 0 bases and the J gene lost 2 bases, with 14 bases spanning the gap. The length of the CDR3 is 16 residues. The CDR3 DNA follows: TGTGCCAGCAGCTTAGGCCTGGGACACAACACCTACGAGCAGTACTTC. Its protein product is CASSLGLGHNTYEQYF.

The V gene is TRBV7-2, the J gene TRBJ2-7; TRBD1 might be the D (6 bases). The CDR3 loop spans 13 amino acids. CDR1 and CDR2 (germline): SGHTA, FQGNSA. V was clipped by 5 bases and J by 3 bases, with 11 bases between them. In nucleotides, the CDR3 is TGTGCCAGCAGCCGACAGGTGAACTACGAGCAGTACTTC. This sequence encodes CASSRQVNYEQYF.

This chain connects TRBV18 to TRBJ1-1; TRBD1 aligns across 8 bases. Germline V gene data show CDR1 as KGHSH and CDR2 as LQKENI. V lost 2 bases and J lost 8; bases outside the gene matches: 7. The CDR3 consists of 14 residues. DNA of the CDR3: TGTGCCAGCTCACCAAACCAGGGGGCTGCAGAAGCTTTCTTT. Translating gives CASSPNQGAAEAFF.

As DNA, the CDR3 is TGTGCCAGCAGTGAATCAGGGACAGCCAACTACGAGCAGTACTTC. Translated: CASSESGTANYEQYF. The rearrangement uses TRBV25-1 and TRBJ2-7; 7 positions agree with TRBD1. Looked up from germline, CDR1 is MGHDK and CDR2 is SYGVNS. Trimming took 1 base from V and 3 from J; bases not matched to a gene: 6. The CDR3 spans 15 residues.

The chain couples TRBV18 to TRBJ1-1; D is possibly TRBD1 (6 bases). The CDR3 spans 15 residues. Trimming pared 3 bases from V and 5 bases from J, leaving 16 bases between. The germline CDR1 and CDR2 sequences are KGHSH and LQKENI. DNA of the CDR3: TGTGCCAGCTCACCTACCGGGACCGGGACAACTGAAGCTTTCTTT. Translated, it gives CASSPTGTGTTEAFF.

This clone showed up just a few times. The chain's CDR3 is CASSAHKTGTYEQYF. The CDR3 DNA is TGTGCCAGCAGCGCCCATAAAACAGGGACCTACGAGCAGTACTTC. The chain employs TRBV7-9 and TRBJ2-7; the D gene is possibly TRBD1 (6 bases). Germline loops: CDR1 SEHNR, CDR2 FQNEAQ (reference sequence). The CDR3 spans 15 residues. Trimming removed 5 bases from V and 2 bases from J, with 16 bases in between.

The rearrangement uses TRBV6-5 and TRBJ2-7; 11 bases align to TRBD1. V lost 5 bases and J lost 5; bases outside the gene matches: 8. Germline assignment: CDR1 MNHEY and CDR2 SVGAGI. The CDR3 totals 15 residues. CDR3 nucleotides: TGTGCCAGCAGTACAGGGACAGGGGGGGTCCACGAGCAGTACTTC. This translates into CASSTGTGGVHEQYF.

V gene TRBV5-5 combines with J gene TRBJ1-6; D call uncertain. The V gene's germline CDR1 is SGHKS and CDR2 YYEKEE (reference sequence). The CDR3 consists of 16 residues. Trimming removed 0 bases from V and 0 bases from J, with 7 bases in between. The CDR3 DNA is TGTGCCAGCAGCTTGGATGGTAGCTCCTATAATTCACCCCTCCACTTT. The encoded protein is CASSLDGSSYNSPLHF.

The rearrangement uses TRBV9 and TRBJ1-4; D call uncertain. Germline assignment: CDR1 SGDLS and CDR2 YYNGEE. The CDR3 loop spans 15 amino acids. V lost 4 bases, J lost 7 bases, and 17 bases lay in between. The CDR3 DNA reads TGTGCCAGCAGCTCCGAGACCGGGTCTGGTGAAAAACTGTTTTTT. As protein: CASSSETGSGEKLFF.

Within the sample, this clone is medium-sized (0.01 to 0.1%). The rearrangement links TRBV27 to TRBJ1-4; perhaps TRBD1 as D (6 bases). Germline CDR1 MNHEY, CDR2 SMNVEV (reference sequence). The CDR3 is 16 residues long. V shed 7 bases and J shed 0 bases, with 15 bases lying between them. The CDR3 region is CASTGTPIATNEKLFF. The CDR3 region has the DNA TGTGCCAGCACCGGGACACCAATTGCAACTAATGAAAAACTGTTTTTT.

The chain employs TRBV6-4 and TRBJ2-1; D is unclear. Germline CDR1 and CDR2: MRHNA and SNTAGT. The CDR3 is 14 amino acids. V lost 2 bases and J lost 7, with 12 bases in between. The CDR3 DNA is TGTGCCAGCAGTGACCCCCCCCGGGTAAATGAGCAGTTCTTC. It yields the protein CASSDPPRVNEQFF.

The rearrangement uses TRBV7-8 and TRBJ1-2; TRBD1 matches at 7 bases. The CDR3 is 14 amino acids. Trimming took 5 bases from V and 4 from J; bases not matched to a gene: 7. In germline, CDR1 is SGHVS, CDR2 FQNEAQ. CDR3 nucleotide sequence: TGTGCCAGCAGCCAAGACAGGGTGTCCTATGGCTACACCTTC. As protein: CASSQDRVSYGYTF.

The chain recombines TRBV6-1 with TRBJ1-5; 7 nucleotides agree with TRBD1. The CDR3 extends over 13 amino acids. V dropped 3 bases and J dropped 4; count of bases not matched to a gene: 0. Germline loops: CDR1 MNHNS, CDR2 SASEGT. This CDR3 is CASSETGNQPQHF. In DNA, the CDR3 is TGTGCCAGCAGTGAGACAGGGAATCAGCCCCAGCATTTT.

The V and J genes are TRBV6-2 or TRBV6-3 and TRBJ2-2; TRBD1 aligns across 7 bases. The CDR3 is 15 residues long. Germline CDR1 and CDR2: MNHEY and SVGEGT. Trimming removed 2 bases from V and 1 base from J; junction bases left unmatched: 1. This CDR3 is CASSYGTVNTGELFF. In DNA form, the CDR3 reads TGTGCCAGCAGTTACGGGACAGTGAACACCGGGGAGCTGTTTTTT.

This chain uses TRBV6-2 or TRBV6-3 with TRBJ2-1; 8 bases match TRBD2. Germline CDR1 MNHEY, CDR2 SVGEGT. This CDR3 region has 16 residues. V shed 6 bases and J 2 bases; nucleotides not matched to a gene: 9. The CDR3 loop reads CASSSTLAGTYNEQFF. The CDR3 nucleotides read TGTGCCAGCAGCTCGACTTTAGCGGGGACCTACAATGAGCAGTTCTTC.

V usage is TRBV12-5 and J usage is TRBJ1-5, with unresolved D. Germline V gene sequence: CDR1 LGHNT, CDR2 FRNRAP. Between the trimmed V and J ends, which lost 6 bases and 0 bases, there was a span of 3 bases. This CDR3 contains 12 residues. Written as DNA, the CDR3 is TGTGCTAGTGGCCGTAGCAATCAGCCCCAGCATTTT. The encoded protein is CASGRSNQPQHF.

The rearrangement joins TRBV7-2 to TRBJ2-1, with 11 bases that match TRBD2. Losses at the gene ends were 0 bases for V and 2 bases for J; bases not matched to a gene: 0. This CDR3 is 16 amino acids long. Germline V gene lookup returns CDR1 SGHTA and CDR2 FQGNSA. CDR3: CASSLATSGAYNEQFF. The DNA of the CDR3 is TGTGCCAGCAGCTTAGCGACTAGCGGGGCCTACAATGAGCAGTTCTTC. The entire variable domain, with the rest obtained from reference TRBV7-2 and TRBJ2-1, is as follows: GAGVSQSPSNKVTEKGKDVELRCDPISGHTALYWYRQSLGQGLEFLIYFQGNSAPDKSGLPSDRFSAERTGGSVSTLTIQRTQQEDSAVYLCASSLATSGAYNEQFFGPGTRLTVL.

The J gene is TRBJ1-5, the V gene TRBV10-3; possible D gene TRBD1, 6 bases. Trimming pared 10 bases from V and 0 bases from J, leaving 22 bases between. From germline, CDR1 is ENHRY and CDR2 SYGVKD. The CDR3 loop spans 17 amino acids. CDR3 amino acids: CATTASTQGNSNQPQHF. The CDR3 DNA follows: TGTGCCACTACAGCCTCAACTCAGGGGAATAGCAATCAGCCCCAGCATTTT.

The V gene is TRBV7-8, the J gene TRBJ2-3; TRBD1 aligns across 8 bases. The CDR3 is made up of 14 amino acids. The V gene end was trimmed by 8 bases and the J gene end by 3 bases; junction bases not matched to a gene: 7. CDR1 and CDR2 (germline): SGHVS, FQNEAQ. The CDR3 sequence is CASGERTGTDTQYF. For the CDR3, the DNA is TGTGCCAGCGGGGAGCGGACAGGGACAGATACGCAGTATTTT.

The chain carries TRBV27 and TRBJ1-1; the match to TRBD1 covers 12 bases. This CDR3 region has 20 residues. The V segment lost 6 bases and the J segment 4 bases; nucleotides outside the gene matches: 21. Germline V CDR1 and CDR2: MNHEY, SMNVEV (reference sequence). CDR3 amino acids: CASSRPPGTGGKRSGTEAFF. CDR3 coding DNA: TGTGCCAGCAGCCGCCCCCCGGGGACAGGGGGCAAGAGGTCTGGCACTGAAGCTTTCTTT.

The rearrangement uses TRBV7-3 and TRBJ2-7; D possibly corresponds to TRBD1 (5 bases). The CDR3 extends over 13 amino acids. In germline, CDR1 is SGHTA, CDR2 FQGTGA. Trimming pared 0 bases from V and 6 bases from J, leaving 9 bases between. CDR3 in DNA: TGTGCCAGCAGCTTAACACCAGGGCCCGAGCAGTACTTC. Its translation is CASSLTPGPEQYF.

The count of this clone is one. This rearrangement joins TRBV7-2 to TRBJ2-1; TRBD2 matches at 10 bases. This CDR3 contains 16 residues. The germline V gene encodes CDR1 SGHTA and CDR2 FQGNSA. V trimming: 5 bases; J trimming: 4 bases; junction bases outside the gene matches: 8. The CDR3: CASSIEAGGIYNEQFF. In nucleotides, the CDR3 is TGTGCCAGCAGCATAGAAGCGGGGGGGATATACAATGAGCAGTTCTTC.

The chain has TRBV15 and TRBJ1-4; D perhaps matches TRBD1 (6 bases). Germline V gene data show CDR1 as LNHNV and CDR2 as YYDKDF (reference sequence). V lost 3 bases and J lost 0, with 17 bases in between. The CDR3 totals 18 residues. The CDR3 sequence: CATSSGTLPTATNEKLFF. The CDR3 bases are TGTGCCACCAGCAGTGGGACATTACCCACCGCAACTAATGAAAAACTGTTTTTT.